The text below deals with one T cell receptor (beta chain). Between the trimmed V and J ends, which lost 4 bases and 4 bases, there was a span of 17 bases. Germline V lookup: CDR1 SGHRS, CDR2 YFSETQ. The CDR3 runs 15 residues. With 60 Vbeta and 13 Jbeta primers, the PCR was carried out. TCRdb's table, derived via immunoSEQ multiplex PCR, lists solely in-frame clones and lacks some. There are about 140,000 clones in the sample; around 81% occur only once, and over 2% lies in the top ten. These data originate in a study of cytomegalovirus exposure and HLA in healthy donors. The sequenced sample consisted of PBMCs. This chain connects TRBV5-1 to TRBJ2-5; perhaps TRBD1 as D (6 bases). This sequence originates from a man in his forties or fifties in good health and CMV-seronegative. DNA for the CDR3: TGCGCCAGCAGCCCGCAATGGCAGGGGCGAGAGACCCAGTACTTC. As protein: CASSPQWQGRETQYF.